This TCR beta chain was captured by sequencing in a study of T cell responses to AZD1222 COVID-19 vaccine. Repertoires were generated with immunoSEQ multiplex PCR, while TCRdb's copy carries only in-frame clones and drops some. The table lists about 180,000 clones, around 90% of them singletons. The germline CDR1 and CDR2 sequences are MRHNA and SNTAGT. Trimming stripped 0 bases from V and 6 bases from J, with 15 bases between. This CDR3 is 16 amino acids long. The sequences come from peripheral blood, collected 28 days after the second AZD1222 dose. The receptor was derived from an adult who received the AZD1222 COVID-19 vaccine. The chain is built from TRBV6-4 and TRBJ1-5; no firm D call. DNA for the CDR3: TGTGCCAGCAGTGACTCGAGAGGGCACCCAAGTCAGCCCCAGCATTTT. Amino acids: CASSDSRGHPSQPQHF.